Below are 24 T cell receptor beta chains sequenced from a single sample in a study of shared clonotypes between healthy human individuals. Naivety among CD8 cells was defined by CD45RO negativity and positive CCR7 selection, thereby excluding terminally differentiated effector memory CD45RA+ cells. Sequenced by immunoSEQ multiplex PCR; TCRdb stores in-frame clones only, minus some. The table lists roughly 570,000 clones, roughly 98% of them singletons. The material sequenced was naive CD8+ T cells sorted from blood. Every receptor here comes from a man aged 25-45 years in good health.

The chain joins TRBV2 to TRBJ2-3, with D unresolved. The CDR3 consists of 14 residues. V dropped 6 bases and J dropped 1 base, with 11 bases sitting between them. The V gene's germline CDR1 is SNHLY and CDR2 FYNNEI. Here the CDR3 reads CASRSPQGTDTQYF. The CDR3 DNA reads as TGTGCCAGCAGGAGCCCTCAGGGCACAGATACGCAGTATTTT.

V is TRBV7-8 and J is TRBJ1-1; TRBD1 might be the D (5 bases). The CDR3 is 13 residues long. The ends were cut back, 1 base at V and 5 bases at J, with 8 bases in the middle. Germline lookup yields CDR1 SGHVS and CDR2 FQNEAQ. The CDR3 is CASSLGAGTEAFF. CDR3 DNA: TGTGCCAGCAGCTTAGGGGCAGGGACTGAAGCTTTCTTT.

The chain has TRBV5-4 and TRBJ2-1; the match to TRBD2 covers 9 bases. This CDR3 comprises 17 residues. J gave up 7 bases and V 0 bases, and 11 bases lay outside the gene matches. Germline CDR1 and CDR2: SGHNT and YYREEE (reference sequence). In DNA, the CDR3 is TGTGCCAGCAGCTTGGGTGCCGTTGGCGGGAGGGTTAATGAGCAGTTCTTC. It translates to CASSLGAVGGRVNEQFF.

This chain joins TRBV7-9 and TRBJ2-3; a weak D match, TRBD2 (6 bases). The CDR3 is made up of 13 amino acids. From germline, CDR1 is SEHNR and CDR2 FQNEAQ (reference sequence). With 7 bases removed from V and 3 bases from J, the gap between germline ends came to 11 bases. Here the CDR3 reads CASTSTSTDTQYF. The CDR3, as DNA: TGTGCCAGCACCTCGACTAGTACAGATACGCAGTATTTT.

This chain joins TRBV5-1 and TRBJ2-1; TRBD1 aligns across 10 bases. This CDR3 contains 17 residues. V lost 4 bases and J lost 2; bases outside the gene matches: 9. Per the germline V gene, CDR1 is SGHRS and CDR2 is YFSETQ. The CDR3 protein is CASSITRDRGPYNEQFF. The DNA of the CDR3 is TGCGCCAGCAGCATCACCCGGGACAGGGGCCCCTACAATGAGCAGTTCTTC.

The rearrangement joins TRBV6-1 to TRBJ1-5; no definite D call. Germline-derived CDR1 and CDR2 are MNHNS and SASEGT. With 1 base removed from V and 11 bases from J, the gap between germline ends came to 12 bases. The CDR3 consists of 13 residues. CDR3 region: CASSEVNAWTQHF. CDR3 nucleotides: TGTGCCAGCAGTGAAGTTAATGCTTGGACCCAGCATTTT.

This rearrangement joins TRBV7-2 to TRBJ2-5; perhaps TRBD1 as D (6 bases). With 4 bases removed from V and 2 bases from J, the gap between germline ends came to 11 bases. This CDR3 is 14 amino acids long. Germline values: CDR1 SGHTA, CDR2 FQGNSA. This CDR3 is CASSSWDTQETQYF. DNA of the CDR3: TGTGCCAGCAGCTCCTGGGACACACAAGAGACCCAGTACTTC. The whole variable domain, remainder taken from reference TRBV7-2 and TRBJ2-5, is GAGVSQSPSNKVTEKGKDVELRCDPISGHTALYWYRQSLGQGLEFLIYFQGNSAPDKSGLPSDRFSAERTGGSVSTLTIQRTQQEDSAVYLCASSSWDTQETQYFGPGTRLLVL.

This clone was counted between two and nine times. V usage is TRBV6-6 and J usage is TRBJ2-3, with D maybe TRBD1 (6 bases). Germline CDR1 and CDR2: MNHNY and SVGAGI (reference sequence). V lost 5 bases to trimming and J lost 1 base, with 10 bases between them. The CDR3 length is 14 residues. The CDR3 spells CASSGQQGTDTQYF. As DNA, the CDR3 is TGTGCCAGCAGTGGACAGCAAGGCACAGATACGCAGTATTTT.

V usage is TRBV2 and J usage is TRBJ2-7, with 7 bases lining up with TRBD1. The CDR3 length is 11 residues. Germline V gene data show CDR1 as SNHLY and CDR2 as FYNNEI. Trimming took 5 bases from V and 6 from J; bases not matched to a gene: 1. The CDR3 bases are TGTGCCAGCAGTCGACAGGGCGAGCAGTACTTC. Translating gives CASSRQGEQYF.

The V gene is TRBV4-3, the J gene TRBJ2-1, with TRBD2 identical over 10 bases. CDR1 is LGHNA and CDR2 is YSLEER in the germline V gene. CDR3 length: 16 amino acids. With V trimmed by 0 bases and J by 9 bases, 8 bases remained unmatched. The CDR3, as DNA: TGCGCCAGCAGCCAAGATTCAACTAGCGGGACGGGTGAGCAGTTCTTC. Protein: CASSQDSTSGTGEQFF.

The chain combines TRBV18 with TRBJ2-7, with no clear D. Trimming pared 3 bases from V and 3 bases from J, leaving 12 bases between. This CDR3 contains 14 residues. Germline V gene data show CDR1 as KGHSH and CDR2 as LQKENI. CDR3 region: CASSPDMTDYEQYF. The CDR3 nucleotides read TGTGCCAGCTCACCCGACATGACGGACTACGAGCAGTACTTC.

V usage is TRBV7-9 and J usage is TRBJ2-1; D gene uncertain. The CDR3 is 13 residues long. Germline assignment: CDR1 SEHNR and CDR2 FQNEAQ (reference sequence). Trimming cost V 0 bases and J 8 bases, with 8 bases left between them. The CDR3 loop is CASSLASSYEQFF. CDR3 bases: TGTGCCAGCAGCTTAGCTTCCTCCTATGAGCAGTTCTTC.

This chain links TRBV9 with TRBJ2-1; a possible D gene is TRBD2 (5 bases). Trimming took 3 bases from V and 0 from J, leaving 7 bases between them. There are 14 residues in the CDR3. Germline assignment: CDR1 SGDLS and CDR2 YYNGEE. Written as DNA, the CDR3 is TGTGCCAGCAGCGCGGGGTTCTCCTACAATGAGCAGTTCTTC. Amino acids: CASSAGFSYNEQFF.

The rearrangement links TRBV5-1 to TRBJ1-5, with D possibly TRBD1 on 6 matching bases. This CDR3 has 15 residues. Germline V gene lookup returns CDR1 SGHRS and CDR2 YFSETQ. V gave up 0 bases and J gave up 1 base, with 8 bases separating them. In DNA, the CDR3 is TGCGCCAGCAGCTTGGCGGGGGCAAGCAATCAGCCCCAGCATTTT. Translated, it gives CASSLAGASNQPQHF.

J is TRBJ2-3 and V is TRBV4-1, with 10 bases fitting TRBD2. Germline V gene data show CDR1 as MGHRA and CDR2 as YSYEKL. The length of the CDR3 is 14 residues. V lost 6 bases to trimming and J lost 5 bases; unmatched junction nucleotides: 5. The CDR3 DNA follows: TGCGCCAGCAGGGTGGGACTAGCGAGAGATACGCAGTATTTT. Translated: CASRVGLARDTQYF.

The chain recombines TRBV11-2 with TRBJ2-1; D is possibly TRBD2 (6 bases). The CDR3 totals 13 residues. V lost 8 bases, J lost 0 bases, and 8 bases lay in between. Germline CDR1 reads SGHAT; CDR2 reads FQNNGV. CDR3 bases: TGTGCCAGCGGGGGGAGCTCCTACAATGAGCAGTTCTTC. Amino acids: CASGGSSYNEQFF.

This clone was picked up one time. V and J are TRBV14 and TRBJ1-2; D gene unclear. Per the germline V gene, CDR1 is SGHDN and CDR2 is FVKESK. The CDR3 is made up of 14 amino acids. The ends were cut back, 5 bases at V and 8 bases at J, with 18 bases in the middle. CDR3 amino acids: CASSSHGSARGYTF. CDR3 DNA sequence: TGTGCCAGCAGCTCCCATGGCTCTGCGAGAGGCTACACCTTC.

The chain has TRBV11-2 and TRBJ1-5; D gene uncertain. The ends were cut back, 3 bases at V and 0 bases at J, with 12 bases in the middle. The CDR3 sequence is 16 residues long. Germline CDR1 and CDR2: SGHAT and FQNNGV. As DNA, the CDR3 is TGTGCCAGCAGCTTTCGGCAACAGCTTAGCAATCAGCCCCAGCATTTT. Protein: CASSFRQQLSNQPQHF.

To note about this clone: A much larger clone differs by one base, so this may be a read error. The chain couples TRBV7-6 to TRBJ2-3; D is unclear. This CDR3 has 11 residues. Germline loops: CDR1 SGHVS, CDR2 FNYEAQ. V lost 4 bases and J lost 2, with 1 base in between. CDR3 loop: CASSSTDTQYF. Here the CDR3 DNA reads TGTGCCAGCAGCTCCACAGATACGCAGTATTTT.

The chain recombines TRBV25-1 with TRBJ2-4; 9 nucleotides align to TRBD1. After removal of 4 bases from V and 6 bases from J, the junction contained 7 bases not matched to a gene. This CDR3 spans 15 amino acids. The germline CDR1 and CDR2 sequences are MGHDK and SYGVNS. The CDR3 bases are TGTGCCAGCAGTGTAGCCGGGACAGGGACAAACATTCAGTACTTC. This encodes CASSVAGTGTNIQYF. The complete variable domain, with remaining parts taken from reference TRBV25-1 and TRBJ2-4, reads EADIYQTPRYLVIGTGKKITLECSQTMGHDKMYWYQQDPGMELHLIHYSYGVNSTEKGDLSSESTVSRIRTEHFPLTLESARPSHTSQYLCASSVAGTGTNIQYFGAGTRLSVL.

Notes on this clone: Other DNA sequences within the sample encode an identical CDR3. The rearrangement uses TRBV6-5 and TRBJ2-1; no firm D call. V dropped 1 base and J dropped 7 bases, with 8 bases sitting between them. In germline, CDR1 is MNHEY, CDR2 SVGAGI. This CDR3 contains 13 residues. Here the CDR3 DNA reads TGTGCCAGCAGTTACTTAGGTGGGAATGAGCAGTTCTTC. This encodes CASSYLGGNEQFF.

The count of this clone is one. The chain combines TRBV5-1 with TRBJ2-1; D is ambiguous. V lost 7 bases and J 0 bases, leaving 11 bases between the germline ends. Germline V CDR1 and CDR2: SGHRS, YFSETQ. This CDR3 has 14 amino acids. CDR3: CASGTESSYNEQFF. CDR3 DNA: TGCGCCAGCGGCACAGAAAGCTCCTACAATGAGCAGTTCTTC.

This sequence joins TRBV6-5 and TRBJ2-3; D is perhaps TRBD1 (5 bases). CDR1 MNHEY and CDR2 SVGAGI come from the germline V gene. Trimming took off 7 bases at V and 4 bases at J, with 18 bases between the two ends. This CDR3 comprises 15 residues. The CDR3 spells CASTTPDNAPDTQYF. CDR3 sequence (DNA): TGTGCCAGCACCACTCCGGACAATGCTCCAGATACGCAGTATTTT.

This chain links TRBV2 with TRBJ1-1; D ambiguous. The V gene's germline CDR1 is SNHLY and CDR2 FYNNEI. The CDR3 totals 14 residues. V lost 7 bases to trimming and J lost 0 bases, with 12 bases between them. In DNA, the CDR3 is TGTGCCAGCATTACTGGCCAGTTGAACACTGAAGCTTTCTTT. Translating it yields CASITGQLNTEAFF.